This passage covers 3 T cell receptor beta chains from one sample sequenced in a study of blood T cell repertoires in COVID-19. Using immunoSEQ multiplex PCR, the repertoire was profiled, and TCRdb retains in-frame clones only, with some absent. The sample has about 65,000 clones, roughly four fifths seen once. Sequencing was done on a sample of peripheral blood. The receptor source for this set is an elderly man with acute or convalescent COVID-19.

This rearrangement joins TRBV5-4 to TRBJ2-1, with 11 bases that match TRBD2. V dropped 3 bases and J dropped 6; count of bases not matched to a gene: 5. Germline V gives CDR1 SGHNT, CDR2 YYREEE (reference sequence). CDR3 length equals 15 residues. Here the CDR3 DNA reads TGTGCCAGCAGCTCTCTAGCGGGGGGTACCAATGAGCAGTTCTTC. Protein sequence: CASSSLAGGTNEQFF.

This chain uses TRBV11-2 with TRBJ2-1; 10 bases align to TRBD1. V gave up 9 bases and J gave up 6 bases; unmatched junction bases: 8. Germline V gene sequence: CDR1 SGHAT, CDR2 FQNNGV. The CDR3 loop spans 14 amino acids. The CDR3 here is CASTRTGGGNEQFF. The CDR3 nucleotides read TGTGCCAGTACACGGACAGGGGGGGGCAATGAGCAGTTCTTC.

The chain employs TRBV2 and TRBJ1-5, with 7 bases lining up with TRBD1. V gave up 5 bases and J gave up 4 bases; unmatched junction bases: 5. CDR3 length equals 14 residues. Germline values: CDR1 SNHLY, CDR2 FYNNEI. CDR3 bases: TGTGCCAGCAGTCAAATACAGGGGAATCAGCCCCAGCATTTT. Its translation is CASSQIQGNQPQHF.